Presented here are 12 T cell receptor beta chains from one specimen sequenced in a study of T cell responses to AZD1222 COVID-19 vaccine. Clones were read by immunoSEQ multiplex PCR, and TCRdb kept only the in-frame ones, dropping some. The table shows approximately 220,000 clones, with about 92% occurring only once. The sample here was peripheral blood, taken on day 0 of MenACWY control vaccination. Source of these receptors: an adult in good health.

The V call is TRBV28, the J call TRBJ2-3; 7 bases are a match to TRBD1. CDR1 and CDR2 from the germline V gene are MDHEN and SYDVKM. Trimming took 6 bases from V and 4 from J; bases not matched to a gene: 10. The CDR3 has 15 residues. CDR3 DNA: TGTGCCAGCAGCCCGACAGGGATCGTATCAGATACGCAGTATTTT. Translation: CASSPTGIVSDTQYF.

V is TRBV5-8 and J is TRBJ2-5; the match to TRBD1 covers 8 bases. Germline V gives CDR1 SGHTS, CDR2 YDEGEE. The CDR3 extends over 14 amino acids. J was trimmed by 7 bases and V by 2 bases; bases with no gene match: 7. The CDR3: CASSFTQGARTQYF. In DNA form, the CDR3 reads TGTGCCAGCAGCTTTACGCAGGGGGCGAGGACCCAGTACTTC.

V is TRBV6-5 and J is TRBJ1-1; unclear D gene. Per germline, CDR1 MNHEY and CDR2 SVGAGI. Trimming shortened V by 5 bases and J by 3 bases, and 10 bases separated the two germline ends. The CDR3 covers 13 residues. CDR3: CASSKESDTEAFF. In DNA, the CDR3 is TGTGCCAGCAGTAAGGAATCGGACACTGAAGCTTTCTTT.

The chain recombines TRBV15 with TRBJ2-5; TRBD1 agrees at 11 bases. The CDR3 is made up of 17 amino acids. Germline CDR1 and CDR2: LNHNV and YYDKDF (reference sequence). The V gene end was trimmed by 0 bases and the J gene end by 4 bases; junction bases not matched to a gene: 7. For the CDR3, the DNA is TGTGCCACCAGCAGAGATTCGCCCGGGACAGGGGGAGAGACCCAGTACTTC. Its protein is CATSRDSPGTGGETQYF.

Concerning this clone: The junction differs from germline at one of its ends, possibly a read error. This chain joins TRBV6-5 and TRBJ2-3; 8 nucleotides line up with TRBD2. Germline loops: CDR1 MNHEY, CDR2 SVGAGI. This CDR3 comprises 13 residues. CDR3 sequence reads: CVSRRGGTDTQYF. The CDR3 region has the DNA TGTGTCAGCAGGCGGGGGGGCACAGATACGCAGTATTTT.

The chain recombines TRBV7-2 with TRBJ2-3; D perhaps matches TRBD2 (6 bases). V was clipped by 2 bases and J by 6 bases, with 21 bases between them. CDR3 length: 17 amino acids. Germline-derived CDR1 and CDR2 are SGHTA and FQGNSA. The CDR3 protein is CASSLIGGSGLSDTQYF. CDR3 bases: TGTGCCAGCAGCTTAATCGGGGGATCTGGCCTGTCGGATACGCAGTATTTT.

The V and J genes are TRBV5-6 and TRBJ1-1, with a possible D match to TRBD1 (6 bases). Germline CDR1 reads SGHDT; CDR2 reads YYEEEE. The CDR3 covers 15 residues. Trimming shortened V by 4 bases and J by 4 bases, and 17 bases separated the two germline ends. The CDR3 nucleotides are TGTGCCAGCAGCACAAGACAGGCGATTGGCACTGAAGCTTTCTTT. It encodes CASSTRQAIGTEAFF.

This clone came up once. The rearrangement links TRBV29-1 to TRBJ2-2; TRBD1 matches 7 bases. The CDR3 consists of 14 residues. Germline trimming cut 4 bases from V and 3 bases from J; bases unmatched to any gene: 5. Germline-derived CDR1 and CDR2 are SQVTM and ANQGSEA. The CDR3 DNA sequence: TGCAGCGTTGGCCCGGGACAGTACACCGGGGAGCTGTTTTTT. Translated: CSVGPGQYTGELFF.

The count of this clone is one. The chain couples TRBV28 to TRBJ1-1; 7 bases line up with TRBD1. V gave up 5 bases and J gave up 11 bases; unmatched junction bases: 5. Looked up from germline, CDR1 is MDHEN and CDR2 is SYDVKM. CDR3 length: 11 residues. CDR3 sequence reads: CASSPIGGAFF. The DNA of the CDR3 is TGTGCCAGCAGTCCTATAGGGGGCGCTTTCTTT. The full variable domain, rest sourced from reference TRBV28 and TRBJ1-1, is DVKVTQSSRYLVKRTGEKVFLECVQDMDHENMFWYRQDPGLGLRLIYFSYDVKMKEKGDIPEGYSVSREKKERFSLILESASTNQTSMYLCASSPIGGAFFGQGTRLTVV.

This clone was observed a single time. The chain is built from TRBV4-2 and TRBJ1-4; D gene ambiguous. In germline, CDR1 is LGHNA, CDR2 YNFKEQ. Trimming pared 0 bases from V and 10 bases from J, leaving 9 bases between. The CDR3 covers 13 residues. The CDR3 DNA is TGTGCCAGCAGCCAAGACCCGGGCAGAAAACTGTTTTTT. Its translation is CASSQDPGRKLFF.

A remark on this clone: This same CDR3 is encoded by further DNA sequences in the sample. The V call is TRBV18, the J call TRBJ1-2, with D perhaps matching TRBD1 (6 bases). The CDR3 length is 13 residues. Trimming removed 2 bases from V and 2 bases from J, with 6 bases in between. Germline-derived CDR1 and CDR2 are KGHSH and LQKENI. The CDR3 loop reads CASSPGGNYGYTF. Written as DNA, the CDR3 is TGTGCCAGCTCACCAGGGGGCAACTATGGCTACACCTTC.

This clone was seen only a few times. V gene TRBV7-2 combines with J gene TRBJ2-1, with D perhaps matching TRBD2 (5 bases). The CDR3 is 16 amino acids. Trimming cost V 5 bases and J 0 bases, with 14 bases left between them. Germline CDR1 SGHTA, CDR2 FQGNSA. The CDR3 loop is CASSPQVGSSYNEQFF. The CDR3 DNA reads as TGTGCCAGCAGCCCCCAGGTGGGGAGCTCCTACAATGAGCAGTTCTTC.